Following are 29 T cell receptor beta chains from one sample sequenced in a study of cytomegalovirus exposure and HLA in healthy donors. PCR was performed using 60 Vbeta and 13 Jbeta primers. The data were produced by immunoSEQ multiplex PCR, yet TCRdb's version contains in-frame clones alone and is incomplete. The sample has some 87,000 clones, 62% seen once. Material: PBMCs. These receptors originate from a woman aged 30 to 39 in good health and CMV-seropositive.

The chain links TRBV6-6 to TRBJ1-4; 9 bases align to TRBD1. The CDR3 covers 16 residues. The V segment lost 2 bases and the J segment 3 bases; nucleotides outside the gene matches: 4. Germline V gene sequence: CDR1 MNHNY, CDR2 SVGAGI (reference sequence). DNA for the CDR3: TGTGCCAGCAGTTACGACTGGACAGGGGCTAATGAAAAACTGTTTTTT. It translates to CASSYDWTGANEKLFF.

V usage is TRBV7-3 and J usage is TRBJ2-3; D not certain. The CDR3 length is 13 residues. Germline V gene data show CDR1 as SGHTA and CDR2 as FQGTGA. Trimming took 3 bases from V and 4 from J, leaving 8 bases between them. The CDR3 bases are TGTGCCAGCAGCTTGACTTCGGCAGATACGCAGTATTTT. Its protein product is CASSLTSADTQYF.

The chain combines TRBV11-2 with TRBJ1-6; D gene ambiguous. Trimming shortened V by 3 bases and J by 7 bases, and 7 bases separated the two germline ends. Germline V lookup: CDR1 SGHAT, CDR2 FQNNGV. The CDR3 is 13 residues long. For the CDR3, the DNA is TGTGCCAGCAGCTTTCAGGTGAATTCACCCCTCCACTTT. It encodes CASSFQVNSPLHF.

The chain links TRBV6-5 to TRBJ1-5; tentative D call: TRBD1 (6 bases). V lost 10 bases to trimming and J lost 5 bases, with 15 bases between them. Germline-derived CDR1 and CDR2 are MNHEY and SVGAGI. The CDR3 covers 13 residues. The CDR3 coding sequence is TGTGCCACCGGACAGCCGGGGTATCAGCCCCAGCATTTT. Encoded protein: CATGQPGYQPQHF.

The chain is built from TRBV11-3 and TRBJ1-1; D possibly corresponds to TRBD1 (5 bases). This CDR3 has 14 residues. The germline CDR1 and CDR2 sequences are SGHNT and YENEEA. Deletions cut 1 base from V and 6 bases from J, with 12 bases between. The CDR3 nucleotides are TGTGCCAGCAGCTTAGGGGGCTCTAGGGCTGAAGCTTTCTTT. Residues: CASSLGGSRAEAFF.

The chain is built from TRBV6-5 and TRBJ2-7; D is possibly TRBD2 (6 bases). The V end was cut by 7 bases, the J end by 6 bases, with 16 bases between. CDR1 is MNHEY, CDR2 SVGAGI, per germline. CDR3 size: 13 residues. The chain's CDR3 is CASTGGLPVEQYF. The CDR3 nucleotides read TGTGCCAGCACCGGGGGACTCCCGGTCGAGCAGTACTTC.

The J gene is TRBJ1-2, the V gene TRBV7-2; the D is unclear. Germline CDR1 reads SGHTA; CDR2 reads FQGNSA. The CDR3 has 15 residues. V was trimmed by 5 bases and J by 2 bases, leaving 15 bases between them. The CDR3 spells CASSPLTGSNYGYTF. CDR3 DNA: TGTGCCAGCAGCCCTTTGACGGGATCCAACTATGGCTACACCTTC.

Worth noting for this clone: One end of the junction fails to match germline, which may point to a read error. The J gene is TRBJ1-2, the V gene TRBV6-5; 9 nucleotides line up with TRBD1. This CDR3 has 14 residues. CDR1 is MNHEY, CDR2 SVGAGI, per germline. The CDR3 coding sequence is TGTGCCAGCACCCCCAGACAGGGGGGATCTGGCTACCCCTTC. It is translated as CASTPRQGGSGYPF.

The chain has TRBV18 and TRBJ1-6; a possible D gene is TRBD1 (6 bases). Deletions cut 3 bases from V and 10 bases from J, with 16 bases between. Germline V gene data show CDR1 as KGHSH and CDR2 as LQKENI. There are 15 residues in the CDR3. The CDR3 reads CASSPGGQGGSPLHF. CDR3 nucleotide sequence: TGTGCCAGCTCACCGGGGGGGCAGGGAGGCTCACCCCTCCACTTT.

The chain is built from TRBV5-1 and TRBJ1-6, with D possibly being TRBD1 (6 bases). This CDR3 contains 16 residues. Germline CDR1 and CDR2: SGHRS and YFSETQ. Trimming cost V 0 bases and J 9 bases, with 16 bases left between them. This CDR3 is CASSLGNRVEFSPLHF. The CDR3 DNA reads TGCGCCAGCAGCTTGGGTAACAGGGTTGAATTTTCACCCCTCCACTTT.

The rearrangement links TRBV27 to TRBJ1-6; 8 nucleotides align to TRBD1. CDR3 length equals 17 residues. In germline, CDR1 is MNHEY, CDR2 SMNVEV (reference sequence). The V gene end was trimmed by 8 bases and the J gene end by 13 bases; junction bases not matched to a gene: 22. The CDR3 nucleotides are TGTGCCAGCCGGTCCTTGGGGGGGGGACAGGTTTTTTCTCCCCTCCACTTT. As protein: CASRSLGGGQVFSPLHF.

The table lists this clone with a few counts. The CDR3 sequence: CASRSGTGQQPQHF. The DNA of the CDR3 is TGTGCCAGCAGATCCGGGACAGGTCAACAGCCCCAGCATTTT. The chain couples TRBV6-6 to TRBJ1-5, with TRBD1 matching 8 bases. CDR1 and CDR2 from the germline V gene are MNHNY and SVGAGI (reference sequence). The CDR3 consists of 14 residues. Germline trimming cut 6 bases from V and 7 bases from J; bases unmatched to any gene: 8.

The rearrangement joins TRBV6-1 to TRBJ1-5; D is undetermined. The germline CDR1 and CDR2 sequences are MNHNS and SASEGT. V lost 3 bases and J lost 10, with 10 bases in between. The CDR3 is made up of 12 amino acids. CDR3 protein: CASSDSLSPQHF. CDR3 DNA sequence: TGTGCCAGCAGTGACTCTCTAAGCCCCCAGCATTTT.

This clone was detected only once. The rearrangement joins TRBV29-1 to TRBJ1-4; 7 bases agree with TRBD1. The trim removed 7 bases at V and 8 bases at J, leaving 10 bases unmatched. The CDR3 spans 13 residues. The germline V gene has CDR1 SQVTM and CDR2 ANQGSEA. Here the CDR3 reads CSARTGSAEKLFF. CDR3 coding DNA: TGCAGCGCCAGGACAGGAAGCGCCGAAAAACTGTTTTTT.

The chain has TRBV2 and TRBJ2-3; D possibly corresponds to TRBD1 (6 bases). Trimming shortened V by 5 bases and J by 1 base, and 16 bases separated the two germline ends. This CDR3 is built from 16 residues. Germline CDR1 SNHLY, CDR2 FYNNEI. The CDR3 spells CASSNQGYVGTDTQYF. CDR3 bases: TGTGCCAGCAGTAATCAGGGGTACGTTGGCACAGATACGCAGTATTTT.

The rearrangement links TRBV15 to TRBJ2-5, with 8 bases identical to TRBD1. Trimming cost V 3 bases and J 4 bases; bases outside gene matches: 7. Germline V lookup: CDR1 LNHNV, CDR2 YYDKDF (reference sequence). CDR3 size: 15 residues. The CDR3 reads CATSSLTGGPETQYF. The CDR3 DNA sequence: TGTGCCACCAGCAGCCTAACAGGGGGGCCAGAGACCCAGTACTTC. Full variable domain (outside the CDR3, taken from reference TRBV15 and TRBJ2-5): DAMVIQNPRYQVTQFGKPVTLSCSQTLNHNVMYWYQQKSSQAPKLLFHYYDKDFNNEADTPDNFQSRRPNTSFCFLDIRSPGLGDTAMYLCATSSLTGGPETQYFGPGTRLLVL.

This clone is a singleton in its sample. The chain combines TRBV2 with TRBJ1-5; D is possibly TRBD1 (5 bases). With 2 bases removed from V and 0 bases from J, the gap between germline ends came to 23 bases. The CDR3 covers 20 residues. Looked up from germline, CDR1 is SNHLY and CDR2 is FYNNEI. CDR3 sequence: CASSEPKGWGRVFSNQPQHF. For the CDR3, the DNA is TGTGCCAGCAGTGAACCTAAGGGGTGGGGGAGGGTTTTTAGCAATCAGCCCCAGCATTTT.

The V and J genes are TRBV6-1 and TRBJ1-1; D might be TRBD1 (6 bases). The germline V gene encodes CDR1 MNHNS and CDR2 SASEGT. V was trimmed by 3 bases and J by 4 bases, leaving 24 bases between them. CDR3 length: 18 amino acids. The CDR3 region has the DNA TGTGCCAGCAGTGATACCCTCCACGGGACAAGACCCCTCACTGAAGCTTTCTTT. Translated, it gives CASSDTLHGTRPLTEAFF.

In this sample, this clone turned up a few times. V is TRBV21-1 and J is TRBJ2-3; the D segment call TRBD1 is taken from the table without a DNA check. TRBV21-1 is tagged as a pseudogene. This CDR3 is 18 amino acids long. The CDR3 nucleotides are TGTGCCAGCAGCAAAATCACCGACAGGGATCTCTCTTTGGATACGCAGTATTTT. Translated: CASSKITDRDLSLDTQYF.

V and J are TRBV5-1 and TRBJ2-3, with 7 bases that match TRBD2. The germline V gene has CDR1 SGHRS and CDR2 YFSETQ. The CDR3 length is 16 residues. V dropped 7 bases and J dropped 2; count of bases not matched to a gene: 13. The CDR3 here is CASRRRAGDLTDTQYF. DNA for the CDR3: TGCGCCAGCCGTAGGAGGGCGGGGGACCTCACAGATACGCAGTATTTT.

V is TRBV28 and J is TRBJ2-3; TRBD2 might be the D (5 bases). The CDR3 length is 15 residues. Germline-derived CDR1 and CDR2 are MDHEN and SYDVKM. V was shortened by 6 bases and J by 5 bases, with 18 bases between the two germline ends. The CDR3 DNA sequence: TGTGCCAGCAGACAACTAGGTCGTCTCGTAGATACGCAGTATTTT. Translation: CASRQLGRLVDTQYF.

The chain is built from TRBV10-1 and TRBJ1-2; possibly TRBD1 for D (5 bases). The CDR3 is 13 residues long. V was pared by 8 bases and J by 1 base, with 11 bases between. Per the germline V gene, CDR1 is WNHNN and CDR2 is SYGVQD (reference sequence). In DNA, the CDR3 is TGCGCCAGCCCATCACAGGTTAACTATGGCTACACCTTC. This codes for CASPSQVNYGYTF.

The gene calls are TRBV5-1 and TRBJ1-1; tentative D call: TRBD1 (5 bases). This CDR3 is 14 amino acids long. Germline loops: CDR1 SGHRS, CDR2 YFSETQ. V gave up 1 base and J gave up 3 bases, with 10 bases separating them. The CDR3 here is CASSLRGIDTEAFF. Here the CDR3 DNA reads TGCGCCAGCAGCTTGAGGGGCATCGACACTGAAGCTTTCTTT.

The V and J genes are TRBV19 and TRBJ2-4; D gene uncertain. This CDR3 spans 15 amino acids. CDR1 and CDR2 (germline): LNHDA, SQIVND (reference sequence). Trimming stripped 3 bases from V and 0 bases from J, with 9 bases between. The CDR3 reads CASSIMYSAKNIQYF. The CDR3 DNA reads as TGTGCCAGTAGTATTATGTACTCAGCCAAAAACATTCAGTACTTC.

This clone appeared a single time. The CDR3 reads CASSMGGGSYNEQFF. The DNA of the CDR3 is TGTGCCAGTAGTATGGGCGGGGGCTCCTACAATGAGCAGTTCTTC. This sequence joins TRBV19 and TRBJ2-1, with 7 bases that match TRBD2. Trimming cost V 3 bases and J 0 bases; bases outside gene matches: 2. The V gene's germline CDR1 is LNHDA and CDR2 SQIVND (reference sequence). The CDR3 spans 15 residues.

The chain links TRBV27 to TRBJ1-2; 7 nucleotides align to TRBD1. With 2 bases clipped from V and 7 bases from J, the junction kept 7 bases outside the gene matches. The length of the CDR3 is 14 residues. Germline assignment: CDR1 MNHEY and CDR2 SMNVEV (reference sequence). The CDR3 region has the DNA TGTGCCAGCAGTTTACTAGGGGGCAAAGGTGGCTACACCTTC. Translated: CASSLLGGKGGYTF.

The chain combines TRBV5-1 with TRBJ2-2, with D tentatively TRBD1 (6 bases). Trimming stripped 3 bases from V and 4 bases from J, with 16 bases between. The CDR3 has 16 residues. Germline CDR1 SGHRS, CDR2 YFSETQ. The CDR3 sequence is CASSSTTGVITGELFF. The CDR3 DNA reads as TGCGCCAGCAGCTCAACGACAGGCGTCATCACCGGGGAGCTGTTTTTT.

The chain is built from TRBV25-1 and TRBJ2-3, with D possibly matching TRBD1 (6 bases). V lost 5 bases and J 0 bases, leaving 18 bases between the germline ends. CDR1 and CDR2 from the germline V gene are MGHDK and SYGVNS. This CDR3 spans 17 amino acids. CDR3 DNA: TGTGCCAGCAGTCAGACCGCCAGGCAGGGGAGCACAGATACGCAGTATTTT. It encodes CASSQTARQGSTDTQYF.

This clone has more than one count but fewer than ten. Here the CDR3 DNA reads TGTGCCAGCAACCCCACGGGGGTGAACTATGGCTACACCTTC. It yields the protein CASNPTGVNYGYTF. The rearrangement links TRBV6-5 to TRBJ1-2; maybe TRBD1 (5 bases). Trimming stripped 7 bases from V and 2 bases from J, with 14 bases between. This CDR3 has 14 residues. From germline, CDR1 is MNHEY and CDR2 SVGAGI.